This is a list of T cell receptor beta chains from one sample in a study of blood T cell repertoires in COVID-19. Sequencing used immunoSEQ multiplex PCR; TCRdb keeps in-frame clones, though not all of them. The sample lists 150,000 to 200,000 clones, around 86% occurring once. The sample was peripheral blood. These receptors originate from a man aged 70-80 years with acute or convalescent COVID-19. The CDR3 runs from the conserved cysteine through the conserved F or W. Each record gives: clone size, J gene, V gene, D gene, CDR3 length, CDR3 protein, CDR3 DNA. A D gene is named only where the DNA matches it firmly. Expanded clones get a size class; other rows say once, few or many, or leave the size out.

-	TRBJ1-5	TRBV19	-	13	CASKGVVNQPQHF	TGTGCCAGTAAGGGGGTAGTCAATCAGCCCCAGCATTTT
-	TRBJ2-1	TRBV19	TRBD2	17	CASSIRTSGGPGAEQFF	TGTGCCAGTAGTATCAGGACTAGCGGGGGCCCCGGGGCTGAGCAGTTCTTC
-	TRBJ2-3	TRBV4-2	-	14	CASSQDRGTDTQYF	TGTGCCAGCAGCCAAGACCGGGGCACAGATACGCAGTATTTT
few	TRBJ1-2	TRBV27	-	13	CASSLFGGQGYTF	TGTGCCAGCAGTTTATTCGGGGGGCAAGGCTACACCTTC
-	TRBJ1-2	TRBV4-2	-	15	CASSQEGQGQDGYTF	TGTGCCAGCAGCCAAGAGGGTCAGGGGCAGGATGGCTACACCTTC
once	TRBJ2-6	TRBV10-1	TRBD1	16	CASSPGQGTGANVLTF	TGCGCCAGCAGCCCGGGACAGGGAACTGGGGCCAACGTCCTGACTTTC
-	TRBJ2-3	TRBV24-1	TRBD2	14	CATPLSGGTDTQYF	TGTGCCACTCCACTTAGCGGGGGCACAGATACGCAGTATTTT
-	TRBJ1-2	TRBV28	-	16	CASTQWGGTLDYGYTF	TGTGCCAGCACCCAATGGGGAGGGACCTTGGACTATGGCTACACCTTC
-	TRBJ1-3	TRBV28	TRBD1	19	CASSSFGRLGQDRGNTIYF	TGTGCCAGCAGTTCTTTTGGGCGCCTGGGACAGGACCGTGGAAACACCATATATTTT
-	TRBJ1-2	TRBV19	-	13	CASSILANYGYTF	TGTGCCAGTAGTATATTAGCTAACTATGGCTACACCTTC
-	TRBJ2-7	TRBV6-5	-	12	CASTAGTYEQYF	TGTGCCAGCACTGCGGGGACCTACGAGCAGTACTTC
-	TRBJ2-1	TRBV11-3	TRBD2	16	CASSLWAGGIYNEQFF	TGTGCCAGCAGCTTATGGGCGGGAGGGATTTACAATGAGCAGTTCTTC
-	TRBJ2-4	TRBV27	TRBD2	14	CASSFRGGKNIQYF	TGTGCCAGCAGTTTTCGCGGGGGAAAAAACATTCAGTACTTC